These 7 T cell receptor beta chains came from one sample sequenced in a study of OX40 agonist ivuxolimab in advanced cancers. Sequencing used immunoSEQ multiplex PCR; TCRdb keeps in-frame clones, though not all of them. The sample records some 22,000 clones, more than 70% being singletons. The sample here was CD4+ or CD8+ T cells sorted from blood, taken in a trial of the OX40 agonist ivuxolimab. The source is an adult with an advanced solid tumor such as melanoma, head and neck, liver or kidney cancer.

This rearrangement joins TRBV5-6 to TRBJ1-1; TRBD1 aligns across 7 bases. The length of the CDR3 is 14 residues. Trimming took 0 bases from V and 5 from J; bases not matched to a gene: 4. Germline CDR1 reads SGHDT; CDR2 reads YYEEEE. CDR3 DNA sequence: TGTGCCAGCAGCTTGGTTGGCAGGGGGACTGAAGCTTTCTTT. Residues: CASSLVGRGTEAFF.

The V gene is TRBV29-1, the J gene TRBJ2-3; TRBD2 might be the D (7 bases). V was shortened by 8 bases and J by 4 bases, with 16 bases between the two germline ends. Germline CDR1 SQVTM, CDR2 ANQGSEA. The CDR3 spans 13 residues. CDR3 protein: CSQRGGVSDTQYF. The CDR3 nucleotides are TGCAGCCAAAGGGGGGGTGTATCAGATACGCAGTATTTT.

The chain combines TRBV4-3 with TRBJ2-7; D assignment may be TRBD1 or TRBD2 (5 bases each). The CDR3 covers 15 residues. Germline V gene data show CDR1 as LGHNA and CDR2 as YSLEER. With 1 base removed from V and 0 bases from J, the gap between germline ends came to 10 bases. CDR3: CASSQGPGSSYEQYF. The CDR3 region has the DNA TGCGCCAGCAGCCAAGGCCCAGGGAGCTCCTACGAGCAGTACTTC.

The chain is built from TRBV28 and TRBJ2-7, with 10 bases aligning to TRBD1. Germline V gives CDR1 MDHEN, CDR2 SYDVKM. The junction had 5 bases not matched to a gene; V was cut back by 6 bases and J by 0 bases. The CDR3 spans 15 residues. CDR3 coding DNA: TGTGCCAGCAGCCCCGACAGGGGGCGCTCCTACGAGCAGTACTTC. This gives the protein CASSPDRGRSYEQYF.

The gene calls are TRBV5-4 and TRBJ2-2; D is perhaps TRBD1 (5 bases). The V end was cut by 4 bases, the J end by 8 bases, with 9 bases between. Germline V gives CDR1 SGHNT, CDR2 YYREEE (reference sequence). CDR3 size: 12 residues. For the CDR3, the DNA is TGTGCCAGCAGCCTCAAGGGGGGGGAGCTGTTTTTT. Encoded protein: CASSLKGGELFF.

The chain joins TRBV7-8 to TRBJ1-4; weak D call: TRBD1 (5 bases). This CDR3 is built from 14 residues. CDR1 and CDR2 from the germline V gene are SGHVS and FQNEAQ. V was shortened by 4 bases and J by 6 bases, with 12 bases between the two germline ends. CDR3 sequence reads: CASSSRAPDEKLFF. The CDR3 DNA reads TGTGCCAGCAGCTCCAGGGCCCCTGATGAAAAACTGTTTTTT. Combining the CDR3 with reference TRBV7-8 and TRBJ1-4 gives the whole variable domain GAGVSQSPRYKVAKRGQDVALRCDPISGHVSLFWYQQALGQGPEFLTYFQNEAQLDKSGLPSDRFFAERPEGSVSTLKIQRTQQEDSAVYLCASSSRAPDEKLFFGSGTQLSVL.

The V and J genes are TRBV19 and TRBJ1-1; a weak D match, TRBD1 (6 bases). Germline V gene sequence: CDR1 LNHDA, CDR2 SQIVND (reference sequence). V lost 6 bases to trimming and J lost 5 bases, with 13 bases between them. CDR3 size: 13 residues. The chain's CDR3 is CASRTTGKTEAFF. CDR3 nucleotide sequence: TGTGCCAGTAGAACCACAGGGAAAACTGAAGCTTTCTTT. The whole variable domain, filled in from reference TRBV19 and TRBJ1-1, reads DGGITQSPKYLFRKEGQNVTLSCEQNLNHDAMYWYRQDPGQGLRLIYYSQIVNDFQKGDIAEGYSVSREKKESFPLTVTSAQKNPTAFYLCASRTTGKTEAFFGQGTRLTVV.